This T cell receptor (beta chain) is from a study of T cell clonotyping in hematopoietic cell transplantation. Sequenced by immunoSEQ multiplex PCR; TCRdb stores in-frame clones only, minus some. The repertoire has 10,000 to 15,000 clones, approximately 92% of them found once; the top ten carry 1.2%. Overall study results and limits: Recipient TCR diversity dropped after transplant; expanded clonotypes rose from day 30 to 180.

For this clone: Its target is unknown.

CDR3 length: 15 amino acids. V lost 0 bases to trimming and J lost 3 bases; unmatched junction nucleotides: 0. The germline V gene has CDR1 MRHNA and CDR2 SNTAGT. This chain connects TRBV6-4 to TRBJ2-1, with 9 bases that match TRBD2. The sequence derives from a man aged 25-45 years in good health. Some clones in this sample may be carry-over from other donors' samples. Source material: peripheral blood mononuclear cells. As DNA, the CDR3 is TGTGCCAGCAGTGACTCTAGCGGGAGCTACAATGAGCAGTTCTTC. Translation: CASSDSSGSYNEQFF.